Described below is a single T cell receptor (beta chain) sequence and its context. Its antigen is currently unknown. These data come from a study of early T cells in non-severe SARS-CoV-2 infection. Study-wide background: Chains from this unsorted whole-blood bulk RNA could not be paired. Study observations and caveats: Comparison of clonotypes with VDJdb favored anti-spike CD8 responses while missing private and CD4 specificities.

CDR1 SQVTM and CDR2 ANQGSEA come from the germline V gene. Trimming removed 7 bases from V and 3 bases from J, with 10 bases in between. The CDR3 extends over 11 amino acids. Each cDNA molecule carried a unique molecular identifier. Via MiXCR, TCRdb re-called the 5' RACE reads, giving one row per CDR3 protein. The sample gives tens of thousands of distinct CDR3 sequences, approximately 10% of which show up once; roughly 5.7% is in the top ten. Specimen: whole blood, collected at baseline. V is TRBV29-1 and J is TRBJ2-7; perhaps TRBD1 as D (6 bases). The origin of this receptor is an adult who was a healthcare worker with PCR-confirmed SARS-CoV-2 infection or an uninfected control (not recorded which). CDR3 protein: CSARQDYEQYF. The CDR3 region has the DNA TGCAGCGCAAGACAGGACTACGAGCAGTACTTC.